Listed below are T cell receptor beta chains from one sample, sequenced in a study of cytomegalovirus exposure and HLA in healthy donors. The protocol was immunoSEQ multiplex PCR, while the TCRdb copy is restricted to in-frame clones and leaves out a portion. The table lists some 48,000 clones. Material: PBMCs. The receptors shown here come from a man aged 40-49 years in good health and CMV-seropositive. Each CDR3 is given with its conserved first and last residue. The D gene is left open where the match is weak.

J,D,V,CDR3,DNA
TRBJ1-1,-,TRBV11-2,CASSQGTFVTEAFF,TGTGCCAGCAGCCAGGGGACCTTCGTCACTGAAGCTTTCTTT
TRBJ2-7,-,TRBV4-2,CASSQLGDRAYEQYF,TGTGCCAGCAGCCAACTAGGGGATCGGGCCTACGAGCAGTACTTC
TRBJ1-1,-,TRBV18,CASSPLPGTGTEAFF,TGTGCCAGCTCACCACTTCCAGGCACGGGGACTGAAGCTTTCTTT
TRBJ2-1,TRBD2,TRBV6-5,CASSYERESDNEQFF,TGTGCCAGCAGTTACGAGCGGGAGTCCGACAATGAGCAGTTCTTC
TRBJ2-1,TRBD2,TRBV6-5,CASSPPAGGAGEQFF,TGTGCCAGCAGCCCCCCGGCGGGGGGGGCAGGGGAGCAGTTCTTC
TRBJ2-7,TRBD1,TRBV7-2,CASSSGTGPYEQYF,TGTGCCAGCAGCTCCGGGACAGGACCCTACGAGCAGTACTTC
TRBJ2-1,TRBD2,TRBV4-2,CASSQVGGGYNEQFF,TGTGCCAGCAGCCAAGTCGGGGGGGGTTACAATGAGCAGTTCTTC
TRBJ2-7,-,TRBV15,CATSRDPGEAYEQYF,TGTGCCACCAGCAGAGATCCCGGGGAGGCCTACGAGCAGTACTTC
TRBJ2-1,-,TRBV4-2,CASSQVDTKYNEQFF,TGTGCCAGCAGCCAAGTGGACACCAAGTACAATGAGCAGTTCTTC
TRBJ2-2,TRBD2,TRBV15,CATSTGASGRAGTGELFF,TGTGCCACCAGCACAGGAGCTAGCGGGAGGGCGGGCACCGGGGAGCTGTTTTTT
TRBJ2-7,TRBD2,TRBV15,CATSRVGTSSYEQYF,TGTGCCACCAGCAGAGTAGGGACTAGTTCCTACGAGCAGTACTTC
TRBJ2-3,TRBD2,TRBV11-2,CASSLGGTSDNTQYF,TGTGCCAGCAGCTTAGGGGGGACTAGTGATAATACGCAGTATTTT
TRBJ1-2,-,TRBV30,CAWTPGSYGYTF,TGTGCCTGGACCCCAGGATCTTATGGCTACACCTTC
TRBJ2-7,-,TRBV19,CASSIIPSEQYF,TGTGCCAGTAGTATTATCCCTTCCGAGCAGTACTTC
TRBJ1-5,-,TRBV7-9,CATGAGALSNQPQHF,TGTGCCACCGGGGCGGGGGCCTTAAGCAATCAGCCCCAGCATTTT
TRBJ1-1,-,TRBV6-5,CASITGTEAFF,TGTGCCAGCATTACCGGGACAGAAGCTTTCTTT
TRBJ2-3,-,TRBV29-1,CSVSLDSDTQYF,TGCAGCGTTAGTCTAGACTCAGATACGCAGTATTTT
TRBJ2-7,TRBD1,TRBV28,CASRLTGFAYEQYF,TGTGCCAGCAGGTTGACAGGGTTCGCCTACGAGCAGTACTTC
TRBJ2-5,TRBD1,TRBV7-7,CASSLQGAGTQYF,TGTGCTAGCAGCTTACAGGGGGCTGGGACCCAGTACTTC
TRBJ2-4,TRBD2,TRBV28,CASSTQTSGSYIQYF,TGTGCCAGCAGTACCCAGACTAGCGGGAGCTACATTCAGTACTTC
TRBJ1-2,-,TRBV30,CAWSQGLNYGYTF,TGTGCCTGGAGTCAGGGCTTGAACTATGGCTACACCTTC
TRBJ1-4,TRBD1,TRBV11-2,CASSLTPPGGREKLFF,TGTGCCAGCAGCTTAACCCCCCCAGGGGGGCGAGAAAAACTGTTTTTT
TRBJ2-5,TRBD2,TRBV13,CASSLRTSGRVGETQYF,TGTGCCAGCAGCCTACGGACTAGCGGGAGAGTTGGGGAGACCCAGTACTTC
TRBJ1-2,TRBD1,TRBV30,CAWSPTPGGTGYTF,TGTGCCTGGAGTCCGACACCAGGGGGCACGGGCTACACCTTC
TRBJ2-5,TRBD2,TRBV11-2,CASSRTSGNQETQYF,TGTGCCAGCAGCCGCACTAGCGGAAACCAAGAGACCCAGTACTTC
TRBJ1-2,-,TRBV7-8,CASSLGPNLYGYTF,TGTGCCAGCAGCTTAGGGCCGAACCTCTATGGCTACACCTTC
TRBJ2-1,TRBD2,TRBV15,CATSREREGINEQFF,TGTGCCACCAGCAGAGAACGGGAGGGGATAAATGAGCAGTTCTTC
TRBJ1-2,-,TRBV19,CASSIFDYGYTF,TGTGCCAGTAGTATATTCGACTATGGCTACACCTTC
TRBJ2-7,-,TRBV19,CASSLREGAYEQYF,TGTGCCAGTAGTTTGCGAGAGGGGGCCTACGAGCAGTACTTC
TRBJ1-2,TRBD1,TRBV6-6,CASSYSWDRADGYTF,TGTGCCAGCAGTTACTCGTGGGACAGGGCGGATGGCTACACCTTC
TRBJ1-1,-,TRBV19,CASSLTWTVITEAFF,TGTGCCAGTAGTCTCACTTGGACAGTAATCACTGAAGCTTTCTTT
TRBJ2-5,-,TRBV5-1,CASSLTLQGGETQYF,TGCGCCAGCAGCTTGACCCTACAGGGGGGGGAGACCCAGTACTTC
TRBJ2-3,-,TRBV18,CASSRGDGFTDTQYF,TGTGCCAGCTCCCGAGGAGACGGATTCACAGATACGCAGTATTTT
TRBJ2-5,-,TRBV28,CASSLRGPYQETQYF,TGTGCCAGCAGTTTGCGGGGGCCTTATCAAGAGACCCAGTACTTC
TRBJ2-7,TRBD2,TRBV19,CASSTSDSYEQYF,TGTGCCAGTTCAACTAGCGACTCCTACGAGCAGTACTTC
TRBJ1-2,TRBD1,TRBV27,CASSFGQGDYGYTF,TGTGCCAGCAGTTTTGGGCAGGGGGACTATGGCTACACCTTC
TRBJ2-3,TRBD2,TRBV5-1,CASSLETGGFTDTQYF,TGCGCCAGCAGCTTGGAAACGGGGGGTTTCACAGATACGCAGTATTTT
TRBJ2-7,-,TRBV18,CASSRMGGSSYEQYF,TGTGCCAGCTCACGGATGGGGGGAAGCTCCTACGAGCAGTACTTC
TRBJ2-7,-,TRBV11-2,CASSSGHVYEQYF,TGTGCCAGCAGCTCCGGACATGTCTACGAGCAGTACTTC
TRBJ2-2,-,TRBV29-1,CSVEWAPGELFF,TGCAGCGTTGAGTGGGCTCCCGGGGAGCTGTTTTTT